The 27 T cell receptor beta chains presented below share a single source sample, sequenced in a study of cytomegalovirus exposure and HLA in healthy donors. The PCR employed 60 Vbeta primers together with 13 Jbeta primers. TCRdb's table, derived via immunoSEQ multiplex PCR, lists solely in-frame clones and lacks some. Its table records 140,000 to 150,000 clones. The source material was PBMCs. The receptors were sampled from a woman in her forties or fifties in good health and CMV-seronegative.

The chain couples TRBV19 to TRBJ1-5; D is unresolved. This CDR3 contains 15 residues. With 10 bases removed from V and 0 bases from J, the gap between germline ends came to 16 bases. The germline gives CDR1 LNHDA, CDR2 SQIVND (reference sequence). CDR3 residues: CATHVLGSSNQPQHF. The DNA of the CDR3 is TGTGCCACCCATGTCCTAGGGAGTAGCAATCAGCCCCAGCATTTT. The whole variable domain, filled in from reference TRBV19 and TRBJ1-5, reads DGGITQSPKYLFRKEGQNVTLSCEQNLNHDAMYWYRQDPGQGLRLIYYSQIVNDFQKGDIAEGYSVSREKKESFPLTVTSAQKNPTAFYLCATHVLGSSNQPQHFGDGTRLSIL.

The V gene is TRBV29-1, the J gene TRBJ2-1; tentative D call: TRBD1 (6 bases). CDR3 length equals 15 residues. Trimming removed 1 base at V and 5 bases at J, with 15 bases between. Per the germline V gene, CDR1 is SQVTM and CDR2 is ANQGSEA. CDR3 residues: CSVEGGQQSDNEQFF. CDR3 in DNA: TGCAGCGTTGAAGGTGGACAGCAATCCGACAATGAGCAGTTCTTC.

The chain uses TRBV6-5 and TRBJ1-4; TRBD1 matches at 7 bases. The CDR3 length is 15 residues. After removal of 4 bases from V and 0 bases from J, the junction contained 2 bases not matched to a gene. Germline V CDR1 and CDR2: MNHEY, SVGAGI. The CDR3 nucleotides are TGTGCCAGCAGTTTGACAGGGACAACTAATGAAAAACTGTTTTTT. Translated, it gives CASSLTGTTNEKLFF.

The chain links TRBV10-3 to TRBJ2-5, with 10 bases identical to TRBD2. With V trimmed by 5 bases and J by 2 bases, 2 bases remained unmatched. Per germline, CDR1 ENHRY and CDR2 SYGVKD. CDR3 length: 14 residues. The CDR3 reads CAISLTSGQETQYF. As DNA, the CDR3 is TGTGCCATCAGTTTGACTAGCGGGCAAGAGACCCAGTACTTC.

V is TRBV30 and J is TRBJ1-2; 10 bases agree with TRBD1. V trimming: 5 bases; J trimming: 6 bases; junction bases outside the gene matches: 12. The CDR3 length is 15 residues. Germline V lookup: CDR1 GTSNPN, CDR2 SVGIG (reference sequence). CDR3: CAWELSGTGEHGYTF. The DNA of the CDR3 is TGTGCCTGGGAGCTATCCGGGACAGGGGAACATGGCTACACCTTC.

This chain connects TRBV7-2 to TRBJ2-1; the match to TRBD1 covers 8 bases. Trimming removed 4 bases from V and 7 bases from J; junction bases left unmatched: 6. Germline assignment: CDR1 SGHTA and CDR2 FQGNSA. The CDR3 has 14 amino acids. In nucleotides, the CDR3 is TGTGCCAGCAGCTCCAAGACAGGGGTGAATGAGCAGTTCTTC. Translation gives CASSSKTGVNEQFF.

The chain joins TRBV4-2 to TRBJ1-2; D call uncertain. Trimming pared 7 bases from V and 5 bases from J, leaving 17 bases between. Germline loops: CDR1 LGHNA, CDR2 YNFKEQ. This CDR3 is built from 14 residues. The chain's CDR3 is CASTLGPEVYGYTF. CDR3 bases: TGTGCCAGCACCCTTGGCCCCGAGGTATATGGCTACACCTTC.

This sequence joins TRBV6-5 and TRBJ1-5; D gene uncertain. This CDR3 has 13 residues. Germline CDR1 reads MNHEY; CDR2 reads SVGAGI. V was trimmed by 6 bases and J by 9 bases, leaving 15 bases between them. The CDR3 DNA reads as TGTGCCAGCAGCAGCGGACCGGGATGGCCCCAGCATTTT. Translated, it gives CASSSGPGWPQHF.

The chain uses TRBV18 and TRBJ2-3; 10 bases are shared with TRBD2. This CDR3 region has 18 residues. Germline V gives CDR1 KGHSH, CDR2 LQKENI. Trimming removed 2 bases from V and 7 bases from J; junction bases left unmatched: 15. The CDR3 spells CASSPGGLAGANANTQYF. The CDR3 nucleotides read TGTGCCAGCTCACCAGGCGGGCTAGCGGGAGCCAACGCAAATACGCAGTATTTT. Filled out from reference TRBV18 and TRBJ2-3, the complete variable domain reads NAGVMQNPRHLVRRRGQEARLRCSPMKGHSHVYWYRQLPEEGLKFMVYLQKENIIDESGMPKERFSAEFPKEGPSILRIQQVVRGDSAAYFCASSPGGLAGANANTQYFGPGTRLTVL.

This sequence joins TRBV5-4 and TRBJ2-7, with TRBD1 identical over 8 bases. The CDR3 loop spans 15 amino acids. The germline CDR1 and CDR2 sequences are SGHNT and YYREEE (reference sequence). The V and J ends lost 2 bases and 4 bases, in that order; junction bases with no gene match: 8. CDR3 sequence reads: CASSFTPRGLYEQYF. For the CDR3, the DNA is TGTGCCAGCAGCTTTACTCCCAGGGGGCTGTACGAGCAGTACTTC.

The chain has TRBV19 and TRBJ1-2; perhaps TRBD1 as D (6 bases). The germline CDR1 and CDR2 sequences are LNHDA and SQIVND (reference sequence). Trimming took off 3 bases at V and 5 bases at J, with 13 bases between the two ends. CDR3 length: 14 residues. In nucleotides, the CDR3 is TGTGCCAGTAGTATTAAGAGCCAGGGGTATGGCTACACCTTC. Translation: CASSIKSQGYGYTF.

The V and J genes are TRBV5-4 and TRBJ2-5; D might be TRBD1 (7 bases). The CDR3 totals 14 residues. Looked up from germline, CDR1 is SGHNT and CDR2 is YYREEE (reference sequence). V lost 2 bases, J lost 2 bases, and 10 bases lay in between. CDR3 region: CASSLQGTQETQYF. The CDR3 DNA is TGTGCCAGCAGCTTACAGGGGACTCAAGAGACCCAGTACTTC.

This sequence joins TRBV30 and TRBJ2-7; TRBD1 matches at 7 bases. J was trimmed by 5 bases and V by 3 bases; bases with no gene match: 10. Germline loops: CDR1 GTSNPN, CDR2 SVGIG (reference sequence). This CDR3 spans 14 amino acids. The CDR3, as DNA: TGTGCCTGGAGGGTGAAGGGGGCGGGCGACGAGCAGTACTTC. Amino acid sequence: CAWRVKGAGDEQYF.

This sequence joins TRBV5-1 and TRBJ1-6; unclear D gene. There are 14 residues in the CDR3. CDR1 and CDR2 (germline): SGHRS, YFSETQ. The V end lost 4 bases, the J end lost 10 bases, and 15 bases lay between the germline ends. The CDR3 DNA reads as TGCGCCAGCAGCCAAGGACGGGAGGGATCACCCCTCCACTTT. Its protein product is CASSQGREGSPLHF.

The genes are TRBV4-1 and TRBJ2-3; 10 nucleotides line up with TRBD2. This CDR3 spans 16 amino acids. Germline V gene data show CDR1 as MGHRA and CDR2 as YSYEKL. The ends lost 1 base at V and 0 bases at J; junction bases unmatched: 1. In DNA, the CDR3 is TGCGCCAGCAGCCAAGTGGGACTAGCGAGCACAGATACGCAGTATTTT. This encodes CASSQVGLASTDTQYF.

V gene TRBV11-3 combines with J gene TRBJ2-3; TRBD1 matches 10 bases. The J segment lost 2 bases and the V segment lost 5 bases, leaving 4 bases of the junction unmatched. The CDR3 has 15 amino acids. Looked up from germline, CDR1 is SGHNT and CDR2 is YENEEA. CDR3 sequence reads: CASSIGTGVTDTQYF. For the CDR3, the DNA is TGTGCCAGCAGCATCGGGACAGGGGTCACAGATACGCAGTATTTT.

The V and J genes are TRBV25-1 and TRBJ2-1, with D maybe TRBD1 (5 bases). Trimming cost V 0 bases and J 8 bases, with 8 bases left between them. CDR3 length equals 13 residues. Germline values: CDR1 MGHDK, CDR2 SYGVNS. CDR3 residues: CASSEYGADEQFF. The DNA of the CDR3 is TGTGCCAGCAGTGAATATGGGGCAGATGAGCAGTTCTTC.

The chain uses TRBV2 and TRBJ2-7; 8 nucleotides match TRBD1. The V and J ends lost 6 bases and 7 bases, in that order; junction bases with no gene match: 2. The CDR3 spans 11 residues. The V gene's germline CDR1 is SNHLY and CDR2 FYNNEI. The CDR3 DNA reads as TGTGCCAGCAGGGACAGGGAGGAGCAGTACTTC. Translated, it gives CASRDREEQYF.

This chain joins TRBV9 and TRBJ2-7; a possible D gene is TRBD1 (5 bases). This CDR3 comprises 15 residues. Germline-derived CDR1 and CDR2 are SGDLS and YYNGEE. Trimming shortened V by 0 bases and J by 5 bases, and 15 bases separated the two germline ends. Here the CDR3 DNA reads TGTGCCAGCAGCGTAGAGTCCGACAGTGTGAACGAGCAGTACTTC. Translated: CASSVESDSVNEQYF.

The DNA for the CDR3 is TGTGCCAGCAGCCGGGACAGGTACACTGAAGCTTTCTTT. Translated, it gives CASSRDRYTEAFF. This chain uses TRBV27 with TRBJ1-1, with TRBD1 matching 8 bases. This CDR3 spans 13 amino acids. In germline, CDR1 is MNHEY, CDR2 SMNVEV (reference sequence). V dropped 6 bases and J dropped 3; count of bases not matched to a gene: 3.

This rearrangement joins TRBV30 to TRBJ2-7; 8 bases line up with TRBD2. The CDR3 has 15 residues. Germline loops: CDR1 GTSNPN, CDR2 SVGIG (reference sequence). V lost 3 bases to trimming and J lost 7 bases; unmatched junction nucleotides: 14. The chain's CDR3 is CAWRRLSSGVGEQYF. CDR3 DNA sequence: TGTGCCTGGAGAAGGCTCAGTAGCGGGGTGGGGGAGCAGTACTTC.

The chain combines TRBV14 with TRBJ2-3; D not resolved. Trimming took 0 bases from V and 2 from J, leaving 6 bases between them. CDR3 size: 14 residues. In germline, CDR1 is SGHDN, CDR2 FVKESK. The CDR3: CASSQDRFTDTQYF. In DNA form, the CDR3 reads TGTGCCAGCAGCCAAGATAGATTCACAGATACGCAGTATTTT.

The chain employs TRBV7-9 and TRBJ2-3; 8 nucleotides align to TRBD1. CDR3 size: 14 residues. The germline V gene has CDR1 SEHNR and CDR2 FQNEAQ (reference sequence). Unmatched junction bases numbered 5, after V lost 3 bases and J lost 6 bases. The CDR3 DNA follows: TGTGCCAGCAGCTTCCAGGGGGCCGCGGATACGCAGTATTTT. Translation gives CASSFQGAADTQYF.

The CDR3 DNA is TGTGCCTGGAGTCTTCAAGAGGGAAACACCATATATTTT. It yields the protein CAWSLQEGNTIYF. V usage is TRBV30 and J usage is TRBJ1-3; D unresolved. Germline loops: CDR1 GTSNPN, CDR2 SVGIG (reference sequence). The CDR3 spans 13 residues. Trimming stripped 2 bases from V and 4 bases from J, with 9 bases between.

The chain is built from TRBV11-2 and TRBJ2-7, with D possibly TRBD2 on 6 matching bases. Germline V gives CDR1 SGHAT, CDR2 FQNNGV. The CDR3 is 18 amino acids. Trimming left V 0 bases short and J 4 bases short, with 22 bases between. The CDR3 region is CASSLDWGRRPGAYEQYF. DNA for the CDR3: TGTGCCAGCAGCTTAGATTGGGGGAGGAGGCCAGGCGCATACGAGCAGTACTTC.

The J gene is TRBJ2-1, the V gene TRBV19; TRBD2 matches at 10 bases. The V and J ends lost 1 base and 8 bases, in that order; junction bases with no gene match: 5. The CDR3 is made up of 15 amino acids. Germline CDR1 reads LNHDA; CDR2 reads SQIVND (reference sequence). CDR3 sequence (DNA): TGTGCCAGTAGTATAGCCCTAGCGGGAGTAGATGAGCAGTTCTTC. Protein product: CASSIALAGVDEQFF.

This rearrangement joins TRBV11-3 to TRBJ2-1; TRBD2 might be the D (5 bases). V lost 1 base and J lost 5, with 9 bases in between. This CDR3 region has 14 residues. Germline V CDR1 and CDR2: SGHNT, YENEEA. For the CDR3, the DNA is TGTGCCAGCAGCTTAGTGTCGGGGAACAATGAGCAGTTCTTC. Protein sequence: CASSLVSGNNEQFF. The full variable domain, its missing parts supplied by reference TRBV11-3 and TRBJ2-1, is EAGVVQSPRYKIIEKKQPVAFWCNPISGHNTLYWYLQNLGQGPELLIRYENEEAVDDSQLPKDRFSAERLKGVDSTLKIQPAELGDSAVYLCASSLVSGNNEQFFGPGTRLTVL.